This TCR beta chain was recorded in a study of cytomegalovirus exposure and HLA in healthy donors. Primers for the PCR totalled 60 Vbeta and 13 Jbeta. Assay used: immunoSEQ multiplex PCR; TCRdb lists only in-frame clones, some missing. The table has 120,000 or so clones, approximately 69% seen once. A remark on this clone: The antigen is not known.

Notes on the study in general: It is likely that the observed cluster of highly shared sequence variants was a sequencing artifact. The authors later found HLA-associated TCR beta chains more clonally expanded than equally common others. Later work associated fewer than 20,000 TCR beta sequences with HLA alleles at 0.05 false discovery rate.

The clonotype originates from a man in his forties in good health and CMV-seropositive. Material for sequencing was PBMCs.

This chain's CDR3 is CASTSGSTHEQYF. CDR3 nucleotide sequence: TGTGCCAGCACAAGCGGGAGTACCCACGAGCAGTACTTC. This chain joins TRBV6-5 and TRBJ2-7; 8 bases fit TRBD2. This CDR3 comprises 13 residues. In germline, CDR1 is MNHEY, CDR2 SVGAGI. Trimming removed 7 bases from V and 5 bases from J; junction bases left unmatched: 7.